The 31 T cell receptor beta chains reported below all come from one sample, sequenced in a study of blood T cell repertoires in COVID-19. TCRdb's table, derived via immunoSEQ multiplex PCR, lists solely in-frame clones and lacks some. The table shows 250,000 to 300,000 clones, with approximately 90% occurring only once. What was sequenced was peripheral blood. These receptors all come from a woman in her twenties or thirties with COVID-19, enrolled during active disease.

J is TRBJ1-1 and V is TRBV11-2; the D gene is possibly TRBD1 (5 bases). Trimming took off 5 bases at V and 2 bases at J, with 12 bases between the two ends. The CDR3 extends over 14 amino acids. Germline lookup yields CDR1 SGHAT and CDR2 FQNNGV. CDR3 amino acids: CASSQTRGNTEAFF. The CDR3, as DNA: TGTGCCAGCAGCCAGACAAGGGGAAACACTGAAGCTTTCTTT.

The chain carries TRBV6-6 and TRBJ1-1, with 7 bases fitting TRBD1. J lost 0 bases, V lost 6 bases, and 7 bases had no gene match. Per germline, CDR1 MNHNY and CDR2 SVGAGI (reference sequence). The CDR3 runs 15 residues. The CDR3: CASRPGTAMNTEAFF. The CDR3 DNA is TGTGCCAGCAGACCAGGGACAGCCATGAACACTGAAGCTTTCTTT.

The chain links TRBV6-5 to TRBJ1-5, with 7 nucleotides matching TRBD1. Per germline, CDR1 MNHEY and CDR2 SVGAGI. V lost 8 bases and J lost 4; bases outside the gene matches: 5. This CDR3 is 13 amino acids long. Here the CDR3 reads CASARQGNQPQHF. The CDR3 nucleotides are TGTGCCAGCGCGAGACAGGGAAATCAGCCCCAGCATTTT.

The rearrangement links TRBV27 to TRBJ2-7, with 7 bases fitting TRBD1. The V segment lost 5 bases and the J segment 7 bases; nucleotides outside the gene matches: 14. Germline loops: CDR1 MNHEY, CDR2 SMNVEV (reference sequence). CDR3 length equals 15 residues. In nucleotides, the CDR3 is TGTGCCAGCAGTCCCTCCCGGACAGGAAAGGGAGAGCAGTACTTC. This gives the protein CASSPSRTGKGEQYF.

The J gene is TRBJ1-4, the V gene TRBV11-2; D remains ambiguous. The germline CDR1 and CDR2 sequences are SGHAT and FQNNGV. The V end lost 3 bases, the J end lost 8 bases, and 16 bases lay between the germline ends. This CDR3 region has 15 residues. The CDR3 sequence: CASSFSAYREEKLFF. The CDR3 DNA reads TGTGCCAGCAGCTTCAGTGCGTATAGGGAGGAAAAACTGTTTTTT. The full variable domain, its missing parts supplied by reference TRBV11-2 and TRBJ1-4, is EAGVAQSPRYKIIEKRQSVAFWCNPISGHATLYWYQQILGQGPKLLIQFQNNGVVDDSQLPKDRFSAERLKGVDSTLKIQPAKLEDSAVYLCASSFSAYREEKLFFGSGTQLSVL.

Written as DNA, the CDR3 is TGTGCCAGCAGTTTTTCCGACAGGGTAGGGAACTATGGCTACACCTTC. Translated, it gives CASSFSDRVGNYGYTF. The rearrangement joins TRBV28 to TRBJ1-2; 7 bases are a match to TRBD1. Germline assignment: CDR1 MDHEN and CDR2 SYDVKM. The CDR3 has 16 amino acids. V gave up 3 bases and J gave up 2 bases; unmatched junction bases: 9.

The chain combines TRBV7-2 with TRBJ1-1; D remains ambiguous. The germline V gene encodes CDR1 SGHTA and CDR2 FQGNSA. V was pared by 2 bases and J by 1 base, with 11 bases between. This CDR3 region has 15 residues. The CDR3 is CASSLLAGENTEAFF. DNA for the CDR3: TGTGCCAGCAGCTTACTAGCCGGAGAGAACACTGAAGCTTTCTTT.

The chain links TRBV29-1 to TRBJ1-1; 7 bases are shared with TRBD1. V shed 8 bases, J shed 3 bases, and the junction held 15 bases outside the gene matches. This CDR3 spans 15 amino acids. CDR1 is SQVTM and CDR2 is ANQGSEA in the germline V gene. The CDR3 DNA sequence: TGCAGCATAGGAATGGGACAGAGCTGGGACACTGAAGCTTTCTTT. This codes for CSIGMGQSWDTEAFF.

The gene calls are TRBV10-2 and TRBJ2-1, with D possibly TRBD2 on 6 matching bases. The CDR3 runs 13 residues. The germline CDR1 and CDR2 sequences are WSHSY and SAAADI. V lost 4 bases to trimming and J lost 3 bases, with 7 bases between them. The CDR3 nucleotides are TGCGCCAGCAGTGCGGGAGTCTACAATGAGCAGTTCTTC. Translated: CASSAGVYNEQFF.

The sample holds a few counts of this clone. The chain combines TRBV6-5 with TRBJ2-7; 10 bases fit TRBD1. Germline CDR1 is MNHEY and CDR2 is SVGAGI. The CDR3 runs to 14 residues. Trimming took 6 bases from V and 2 from J; bases not matched to a gene: 4. CDR3 nucleotides: TGTGCCAGCAGGAGGGGGACAGGGGCCTACGAGCAGTACTTC. Residues: CASRRGTGAYEQYF.

The chain uses TRBV9 and TRBJ2-7; 10 bases line up with TRBD1. The CDR3 covers 15 residues. Germline V CDR1 and CDR2: SGDLS, YYNGEE. Trimming took 2 bases from V and 3 from J; bases not matched to a gene: 5. The CDR3 region is CASSVTGTGVYEQYF. CDR3 nucleotides: TGTGCCAGCAGCGTCACCGGGACAGGGGTCTACGAGCAGTACTTC. Supplemented by reference TRBV9 and TRBJ2-7, the full variable domain reads DSGVTQTPKHLITATGQRVTLRCSPRSGDLSVYWYQQSLDQGLQFLIQYYNGEERAKGNILERFSAQQFPDLHSELNLSSLELGDSALYFCASSVTGTGVYEQYFGPGTRLTVT.

The chain joins TRBV5-1 to TRBJ1-5; 9 nucleotides line up with TRBD1. The CDR3 spans 14 residues. CDR1 and CDR2 from the germline V gene are SGHRS and YFSETQ. V lost 3 bases to trimming and J lost 2 bases; unmatched junction nucleotides: 0. DNA of the CDR3: TGCGCCAGCAGCTGGACAGGGGGCAATCAGCCCCAGCATTTT. The encoded protein is CASSWTGGNQPQHF.

This clone was seen a single time. The rearrangement joins TRBV2 to TRBJ1-1; 9 bases are a match to TRBD1. Germline trimming cut 7 bases from V and 3 bases from J; bases unmatched to any gene: 18. There are 18 residues in the CDR3. Germline V CDR1 and CDR2: SNHLY, FYNNEI. In DNA form, the CDR3 reads TGTGCCAGCAACTGGATTCGGGACAGGGTCTTCATGGACACTGAAGCTTTCTTT. This gives the protein CASNWIRDRVFMDTEAFF.

The rearrangement joins TRBV3-1 (or the pseudogene TRBV3-2) to TRBJ2-1; 12 bases agree with TRBD2. CDR1 is LGHDT, CDR2 YNNKEL, per germline (reference sequence). With V trimmed by 1 base and J by 8 bases, 6 bases remained unmatched. CDR3 length equals 16 residues. In nucleotides, the CDR3 is TGTGCCAGCAGCCAAGTGTCTAGCGGGAGGGAACATGAGCAGTTCTTC. It yields the protein CASSQVSSGREHEQFF.

The gene calls are TRBV5-6 and TRBJ1-1; D is undetermined. The CDR3 spans 16 residues. In germline, CDR1 is SGHDT, CDR2 YYEEEE. V dropped 4 bases and J dropped 1 base, with 17 bases sitting between them. The CDR3 is CASSPRTGERNTEAFF. CDR3 sequence (DNA): TGTGCCAGCAGCCCCCGGACTGGGGAAAGGAACACTGAAGCTTTCTTT.

This chain joins TRBV6-5 and TRBJ1-1, with 11 bases aligning to TRBD1. The CDR3 sequence is 14 residues long. V shed 6 bases and J 9 bases; nucleotides not matched to a gene: 9. Germline CDR1 and CDR2: MNHEY and SVGAGI. The CDR3 nucleotides read TGTGCCAGCAGCGCCCCGGACAGGGGGCAGAAAGCTTTCTTT. Translated: CASSAPDRGQKAFF.

The chain has TRBV3-1 (or the pseudogene TRBV3-2) and TRBJ2-1, with TRBD2 as a possible D gene (6 bases). Germline V gene data show CDR1 as LGHDT and CDR2 as YNNKEL (reference sequence). The CDR3 covers 16 residues. The V and J ends lost 4 bases and 1 base respectively, with 14 bases between them. The CDR3 DNA is TGTGCCAGCAGCCGGCCCGCGGGACTGTCCTACAATGAGCAGTTCTTC. It codes for CASSRPAGLSYNEQFF.

The chain couples TRBV2 to TRBJ1-1; TRBD1 matches at 7 bases. V was clipped by 7 bases and J by 0 bases; unmatched bases: 5. The CDR3 is 14 residues long. Germline lookup yields CDR1 SNHLY and CDR2 FYNNEI. DNA for the CDR3: TGTGCCAGCACCTCACAGGGGATGAACACTGAAGCTTTCTTT. Its protein is CASTSQGMNTEAFF.

The chain couples TRBV7-9 to TRBJ2-2, with no clear D. V was cut by 2 bases and J by 1 base, with 5 bases left in between. The CDR3 contains 14 residues. The germline CDR1 and CDR2 sequences are SEHNR and FQNEAQ (reference sequence). The DNA for the CDR3 is TGTGCCAGCAGCTTACCCTGGAACACCGGGGAGCTGTTTTTT. Its protein product is CASSLPWNTGELFF.

This chain joins TRBV7-6 and TRBJ1-1; D not certain. The germline CDR1 and CDR2 sequences are SGHVS and FNYEAQ. The CDR3 sequence is 14 residues long. The ends were cut back, 1 base at V and 4 bases at J, with 10 bases in the middle. The CDR3 nucleotides are TGTGCCAGCAGCTTAGTGCGATCAAGCACTGAAGCTTTCTTT. As protein: CASSLVRSSTEAFF.

The V gene is TRBV30, the J gene TRBJ2-2; 11 positions agree with TRBD2. This CDR3 contains 15 residues. After removal of 4 bases from V and 7 bases from J, the junction contained 8 bases not matched to a gene. Germline V gives CDR1 GTSNPN, CDR2 SVGIG (reference sequence). The CDR3 loop is CAWKGTSGMIGELFF. DNA of the CDR3: TGTGCCTGGAAAGGGACTAGCGGTATGATCGGGGAGCTGTTTTTT.

This rearrangement joins TRBV7-6 to TRBJ2-1; 7 positions match TRBD2. Unmatched junction bases numbered 5, after V lost 1 base and J lost 5 bases. Germline CDR1 SGHVS, CDR2 FNYEAQ. The CDR3 loop spans 15 amino acids. The CDR3 here is CASSLVAGVDNEQFF. Here the CDR3 DNA reads TGTGCCAGCAGCTTAGTCGCGGGAGTGGACAATGAGCAGTTCTTC.

The rearrangement joins TRBV5-1 to TRBJ1-2; D is unclear. V was cut by 4 bases and J by 2 bases, with 15 bases left in between. The length of the CDR3 is 15 residues. Per germline, CDR1 SGHRS and CDR2 YFSETQ. The CDR3 DNA sequence: TGCGCCAGCAGCCCCCCGGGTGCGCTGAACTATGGCTACACCTTC. Residues: CASSPPGALNYGYTF.

This chain connects TRBV5-1 to TRBJ2-7; 9 bases are shared with TRBD1. With 2 bases clipped from V and 2 bases from J, the junction kept 5 bases outside the gene matches. This CDR3 is built from 15 residues. Looked up from germline, CDR1 is SGHRS and CDR2 is YFSETQ. This chain's CDR3 is CASSFGTGSTYEQYF. The CDR3 coding sequence is TGCGCCAGCAGCTTCGGGACAGGGTCGACCTACGAGCAGTACTTC.

V and J are TRBV11-3 and TRBJ1-1, with a possible D match to TRBD1 (6 bases). The ends were cut back, 0 bases at V and 3 bases at J, with 8 bases in the middle. Per germline, CDR1 SGHNT and CDR2 YENEEA. The CDR3 covers 14 residues. The CDR3 protein is CASSLEGGDTEAFF. The CDR3 DNA follows: TGTGCCAGCAGCTTAGAAGGGGGGGACACTGAAGCTTTCTTT.

The chain uses TRBV11-2 and TRBJ2-1; 10 bases align to TRBD2. After removal of 3 bases from V and 5 bases from J, the junction contained 16 bases not matched to a gene. CDR1 and CDR2 (germline): SGHAT, FQNNGV. CDR3 length: 19 amino acids. Here the CDR3 DNA reads TGTGCCAGCAGCTTTGGGGACCTAGCGGGAGAGATACTAAACAATGAGCAGTTCTTC. Translation gives CASSFGDLAGEILNNEQFF.

V gene TRBV6-5 combines with J gene TRBJ1-2; no definite D call. The CDR3 spans 13 residues. Trimming pared 3 bases from V and 8 bases from J, leaving 13 bases between. Germline V gene data show CDR1 as MNHEY and CDR2 as SVGAGI. The DNA of the CDR3 is TGTGCCAGCAGTTATAGCCGAAAATGGGGCTACACCTTC. Translated: CASSYSRKWGYTF.

This chain links TRBV5-1 with TRBJ2-1; tentative D call: TRBD1 (6 bases). The CDR3 is 14 amino acids. V shed 3 bases and J shed 9 bases, with 16 bases lying between them. Germline V lookup: CDR1 SGHRS, CDR2 YFSETQ. CDR3 nucleotides: TGCGCCAGCAGCTCTTTGACAGGCACCGGTGAGCAGTTCTTC. Translating it yields CASSSLTGTGEQFF.

The chain couples TRBV19 to TRBJ1-5, with a tentative D call TRBD1 (6 bases). The length of the CDR3 is 14 residues. CDR1 is LNHDA, CDR2 SQIVND, per germline (reference sequence). Deletions cut 5 bases from V and 11 bases from J, with 19 bases between. Here the CDR3 reads CASSHDRYGGAQHF. The CDR3 nucleotides are TGTGCCAGTAGTCATGACAGGTACGGGGGGGCCCAGCATTTT. The whole variable domain, remainder taken from reference TRBV19 and TRBJ1-5, is DGGITQSPKYLFRKEGQNVTLSCEQNLNHDAMYWYRQDPGQGLRLIYYSQIVNDFQKGDIAEGYSVSREKKESFPLTVTSAQKNPTAFYLCASSHDRYGGAQHFGDGTRLSIL.

This chain joins TRBV5-1 and TRBJ1-3, with 8 bases aligning to TRBD1. CDR1 SGHRS and CDR2 YFSETQ come from the germline V gene. Unmatched junction bases numbered 2, after V lost 0 bases and J lost 6 bases. There are 14 residues in the CDR3. This CDR3 is CASSLGTGLNTIYF. The CDR3 DNA reads as TGCGCCAGCAGCTTGGGGACAGGGCTAAACACCATATATTTT.

The chain has TRBV28 and TRBJ1-6; 9 bases agree with TRBD1. The J segment lost 0 bases and the V segment lost 10 bases, leaving 7 bases of the junction unmatched. Germline V gene sequence: CDR1 MDHEN, CDR2 SYDVKM. The CDR3 is 16 residues long. The chain's CDR3 is CAITGTGSSYNSPLHF. As DNA, the CDR3 is TGTGCCATCACCGGGACAGGGAGCTCCTATAATTCACCCCTCCACTTT.